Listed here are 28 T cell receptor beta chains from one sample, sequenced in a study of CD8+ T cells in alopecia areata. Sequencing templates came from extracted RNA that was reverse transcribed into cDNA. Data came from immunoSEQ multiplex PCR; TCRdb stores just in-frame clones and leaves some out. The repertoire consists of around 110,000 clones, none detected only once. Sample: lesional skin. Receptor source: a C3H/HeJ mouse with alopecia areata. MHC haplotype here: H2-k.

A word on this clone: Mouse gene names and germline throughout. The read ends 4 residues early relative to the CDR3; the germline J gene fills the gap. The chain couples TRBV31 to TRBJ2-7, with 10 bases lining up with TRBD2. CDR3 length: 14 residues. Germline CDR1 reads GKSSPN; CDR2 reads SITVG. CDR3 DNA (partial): TGTGCCTGGAGGAACCGGGACTGGGGTTAT. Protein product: CAWRNRDWGY. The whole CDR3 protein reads CAWRNRDWGYEQYF. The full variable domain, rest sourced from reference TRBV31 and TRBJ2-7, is AQTIHQWPVAEIKAVGSPLSLGCTIKGKSSPNLYWYWQATGGTLQQLFYSITVGQVESVVQLNLSASRPKDDQFILSTEKLLLSHSGFYLCAWRNRDWGYEQYFGPGTRLTVL.

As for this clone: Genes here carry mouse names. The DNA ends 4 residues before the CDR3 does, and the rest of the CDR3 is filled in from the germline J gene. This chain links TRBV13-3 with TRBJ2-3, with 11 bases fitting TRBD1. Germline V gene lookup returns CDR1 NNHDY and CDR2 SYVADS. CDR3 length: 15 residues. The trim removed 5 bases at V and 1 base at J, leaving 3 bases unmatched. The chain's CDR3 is CASSKGQGGAETLYF. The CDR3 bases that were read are TGTGCCAGCAGCAAGGGACAGGGGGGTGCAGAA.

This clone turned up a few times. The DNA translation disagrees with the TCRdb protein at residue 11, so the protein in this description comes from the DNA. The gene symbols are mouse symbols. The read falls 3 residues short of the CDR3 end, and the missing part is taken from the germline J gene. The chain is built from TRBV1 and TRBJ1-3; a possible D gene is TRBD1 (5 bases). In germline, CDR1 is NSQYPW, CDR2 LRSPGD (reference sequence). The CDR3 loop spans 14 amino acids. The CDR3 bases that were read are TGCCCCTGCACCGCAGGGAATTCTGGAAATACG. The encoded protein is CPCTAGNSGNT. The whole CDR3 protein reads CPCTAGNSGNTLYF.

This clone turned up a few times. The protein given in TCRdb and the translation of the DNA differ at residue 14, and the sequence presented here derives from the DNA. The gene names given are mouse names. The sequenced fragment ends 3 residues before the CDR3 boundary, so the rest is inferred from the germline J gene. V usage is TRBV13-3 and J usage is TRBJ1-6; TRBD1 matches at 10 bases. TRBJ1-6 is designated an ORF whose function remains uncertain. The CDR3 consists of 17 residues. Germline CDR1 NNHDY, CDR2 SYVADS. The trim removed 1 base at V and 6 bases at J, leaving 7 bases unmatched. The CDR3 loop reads CASSDLDRGQGNSPLYF. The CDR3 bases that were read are TGTGCCAGCAGTGATCTCGACAGGGGGCAGGGTAATTCGCCC.

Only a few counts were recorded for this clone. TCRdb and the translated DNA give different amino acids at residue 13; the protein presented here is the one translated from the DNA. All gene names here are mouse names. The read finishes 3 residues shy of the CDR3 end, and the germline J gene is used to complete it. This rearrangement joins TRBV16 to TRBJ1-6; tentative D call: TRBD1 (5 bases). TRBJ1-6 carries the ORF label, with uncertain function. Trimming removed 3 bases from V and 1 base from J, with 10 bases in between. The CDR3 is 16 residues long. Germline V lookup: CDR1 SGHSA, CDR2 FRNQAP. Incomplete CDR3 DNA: TGTGCAAGCAGCTTTGCGGACAAATCCTATAATTCGCCC. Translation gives CASSFADKSYNSP. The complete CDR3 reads CASSFADKSYNSPLYF.

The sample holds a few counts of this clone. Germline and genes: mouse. CDR3 in amino acids: CASSTTGLFYEQYF. The sequenced part of the CDR3 DNA is TGTGCCAGCAGTACGACGGGACTTTTCTAT. The chain carries TRBV19 and TRBJ2-7; maybe TRBD2 (6 bases). Read coverage stops 4 residues before the CDR3 terminus; the germline J gene supplies the remainder. Germline V gene lookup returns CDR1 FNHDT and CDR2 SITEND (reference sequence). The CDR3 totals 14 residues. V lost 3 bases to trimming and J lost 3 bases, with 13 bases between them. Using reference TRBV19 and TRBJ2-7 for the parts outside the CDR3, the full variable domain is GGIITQTPKFLIGQEGQKLTLKCQQNFNHDTMYWYRQDSGKGLRLIYYSITENDLQKGDLSEGYDASREKKSSFSLTVTSAQKNEMAVFLCASSTTGLFYEQYFGPGTRLTVL.

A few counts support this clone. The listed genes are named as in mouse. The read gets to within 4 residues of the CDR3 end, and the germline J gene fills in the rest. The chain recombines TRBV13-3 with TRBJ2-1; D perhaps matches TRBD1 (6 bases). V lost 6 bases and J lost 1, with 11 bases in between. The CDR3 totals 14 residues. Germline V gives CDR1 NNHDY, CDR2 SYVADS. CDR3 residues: CASIDRTNYAEQFF. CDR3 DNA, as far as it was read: TGTGCCAGCATAGACAGGACCAACTATGCT.

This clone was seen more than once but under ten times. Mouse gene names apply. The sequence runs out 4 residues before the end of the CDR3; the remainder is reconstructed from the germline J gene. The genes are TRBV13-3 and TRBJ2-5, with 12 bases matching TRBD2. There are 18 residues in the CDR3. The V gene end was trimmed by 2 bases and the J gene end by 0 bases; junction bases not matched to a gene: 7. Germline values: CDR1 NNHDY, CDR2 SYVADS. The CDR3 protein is CASSEGGLGGFNQDTQYF. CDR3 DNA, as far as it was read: TGTGCCAGCAGTGAAGGGGGACTGGGGGGTTTTAACCAAGAC. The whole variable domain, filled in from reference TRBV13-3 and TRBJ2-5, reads EAAVTQSPRSKVAVTGGKVTLSCHQTNNHDYMYWYRQDTGHGLRLIHYSYVADSTEKGDIPDGYKASRPSQENFSLILELASLSQTAVYFCASSEGGLGGFNQDTQYFGPGTRLLVL.

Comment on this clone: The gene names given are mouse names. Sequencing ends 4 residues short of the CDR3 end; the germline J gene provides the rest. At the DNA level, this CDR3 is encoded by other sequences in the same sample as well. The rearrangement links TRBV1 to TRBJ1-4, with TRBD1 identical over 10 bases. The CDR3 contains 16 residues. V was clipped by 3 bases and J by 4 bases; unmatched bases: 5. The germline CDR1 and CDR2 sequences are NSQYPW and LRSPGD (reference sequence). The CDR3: CTCSAPDRGRNERLFF. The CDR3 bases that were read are TGCACCTGCAGTGCTCCTGACAGGGGGCGCAACGAA.

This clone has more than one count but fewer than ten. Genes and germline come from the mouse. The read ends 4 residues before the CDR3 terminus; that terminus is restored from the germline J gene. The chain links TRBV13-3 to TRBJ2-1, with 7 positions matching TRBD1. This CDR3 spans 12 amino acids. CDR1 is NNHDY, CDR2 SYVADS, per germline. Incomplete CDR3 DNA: TGTGCCAGCCAAGACAGGGAGGCT. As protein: CASQDREA. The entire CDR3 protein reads CASQDREAEQFF.

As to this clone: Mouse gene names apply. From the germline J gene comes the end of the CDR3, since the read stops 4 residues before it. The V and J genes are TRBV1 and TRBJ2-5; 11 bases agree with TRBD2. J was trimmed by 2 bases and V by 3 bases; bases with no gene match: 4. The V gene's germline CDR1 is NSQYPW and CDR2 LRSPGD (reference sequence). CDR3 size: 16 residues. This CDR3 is CTCSARDWGIQDTQYF. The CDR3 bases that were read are TGCACCTGCAGTGCGCGGGACTGGGGGATCCAAGAC.

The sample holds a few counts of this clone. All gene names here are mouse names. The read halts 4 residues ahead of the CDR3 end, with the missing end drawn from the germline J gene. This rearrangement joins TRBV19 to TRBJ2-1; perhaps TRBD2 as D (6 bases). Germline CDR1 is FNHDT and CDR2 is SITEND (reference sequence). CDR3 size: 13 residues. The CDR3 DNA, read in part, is TGTGCCAGCACCACCCGGGGGGAAGCT. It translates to CASTTRGEA. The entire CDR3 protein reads CASTTRGEAEQFF.

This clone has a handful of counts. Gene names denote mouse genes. CDR3: CASSPTGGDAEQFF. CDR3 bases read: TGTGCAAGCAGCCCGACTGGGGGAGATGCT. The V and J genes are TRBV16 and TRBJ2-1, with 9 bases aligning to TRBD2. The read ends 4 residues shy of where the CDR3 ends; the end is completed using the germline J gene. The ends lost 5 bases at V and 5 bases at J; junction bases unmatched: 4. There are 14 residues in the CDR3. Germline assignment: CDR1 SGHSA and CDR2 FRNQAP.

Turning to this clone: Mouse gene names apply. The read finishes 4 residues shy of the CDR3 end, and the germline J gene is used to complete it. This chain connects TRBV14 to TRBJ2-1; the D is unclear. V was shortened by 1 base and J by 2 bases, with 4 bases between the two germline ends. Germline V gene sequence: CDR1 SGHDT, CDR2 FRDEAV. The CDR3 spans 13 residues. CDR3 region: CASSFPDYAEQFF. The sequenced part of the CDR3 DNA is TGTGCCAGCAGTTTCCCAGACTATGCT.

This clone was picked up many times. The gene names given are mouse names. This chain's CDR3 is CASSRDWGLSAETLYF. The DNA read from the CDR3 is TGTGCCAGCAGTCGGGACTGGGGGCTTAGTGCAGAA. The V call is TRBV13-3, the J call TRBJ2-3; 11 bases fit TRBD2. The CDR3 goes on 4 residues after the read ends, and that part is filled in from the germline J gene. Germline V gene data show CDR1 as NNHDY and CDR2 as SYVADS. The V and J ends lost 4 bases and 0 bases, in that order; junction bases with no gene match: 4. This CDR3 region has 16 residues.

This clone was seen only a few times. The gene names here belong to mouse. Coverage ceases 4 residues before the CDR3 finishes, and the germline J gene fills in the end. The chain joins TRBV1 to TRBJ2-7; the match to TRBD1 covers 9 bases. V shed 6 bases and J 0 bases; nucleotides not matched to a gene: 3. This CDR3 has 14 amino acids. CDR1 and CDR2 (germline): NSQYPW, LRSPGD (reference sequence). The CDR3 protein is CTCRDRGLSYEQYF. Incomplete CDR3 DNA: TGCACCTGCAGGGACAGGGGCCTCTCCTAT.

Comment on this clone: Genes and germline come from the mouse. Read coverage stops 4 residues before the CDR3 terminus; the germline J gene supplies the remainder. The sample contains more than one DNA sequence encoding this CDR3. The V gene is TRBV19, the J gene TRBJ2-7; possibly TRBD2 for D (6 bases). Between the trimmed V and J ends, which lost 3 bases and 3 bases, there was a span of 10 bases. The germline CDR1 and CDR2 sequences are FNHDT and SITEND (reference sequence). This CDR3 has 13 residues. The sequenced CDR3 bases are TGTGCCAGCAGTACCACTGGGCTCTAT. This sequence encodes CASSTTGLY. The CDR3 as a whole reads CASSTTGLYEQYF.

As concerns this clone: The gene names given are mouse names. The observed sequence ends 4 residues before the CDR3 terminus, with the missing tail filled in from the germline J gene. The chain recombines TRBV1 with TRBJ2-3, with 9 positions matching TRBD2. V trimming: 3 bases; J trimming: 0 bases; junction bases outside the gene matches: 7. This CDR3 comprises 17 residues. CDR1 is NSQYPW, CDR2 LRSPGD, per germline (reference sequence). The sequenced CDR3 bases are TGCACCTGCAGTGCGGCTGACTGGGGGACTAGTGCAGAA. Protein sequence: CTCSAADWGTSAE. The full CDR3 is CTCSAADWGTSAETLYF.

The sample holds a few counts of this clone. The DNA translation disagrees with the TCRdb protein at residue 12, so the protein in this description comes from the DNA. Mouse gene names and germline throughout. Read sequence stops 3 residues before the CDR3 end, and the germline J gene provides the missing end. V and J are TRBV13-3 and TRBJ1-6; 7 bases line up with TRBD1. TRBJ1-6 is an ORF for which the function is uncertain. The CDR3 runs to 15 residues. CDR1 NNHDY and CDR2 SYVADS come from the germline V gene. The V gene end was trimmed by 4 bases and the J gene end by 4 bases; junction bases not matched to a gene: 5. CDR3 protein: CASSRDRGYNSPLYF. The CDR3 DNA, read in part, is TGTGCCAGCAGTCGGGACAGAGGGTATAATTCGCCC.

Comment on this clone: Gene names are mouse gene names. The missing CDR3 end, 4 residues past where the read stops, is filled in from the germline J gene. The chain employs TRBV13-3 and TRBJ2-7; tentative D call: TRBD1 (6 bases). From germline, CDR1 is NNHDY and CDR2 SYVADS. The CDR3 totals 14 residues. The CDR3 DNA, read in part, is TGTGCCAGCAGTGAAGGGGGTCGGGGGTAT. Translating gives CASSEGGRGY. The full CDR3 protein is CASSEGGRGYEQYF.

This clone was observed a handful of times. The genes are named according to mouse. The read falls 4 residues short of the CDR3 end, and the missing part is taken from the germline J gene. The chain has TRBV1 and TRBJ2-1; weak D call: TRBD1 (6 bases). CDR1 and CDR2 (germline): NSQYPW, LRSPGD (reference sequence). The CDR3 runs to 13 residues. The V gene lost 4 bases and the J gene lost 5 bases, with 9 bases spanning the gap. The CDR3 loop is CTCSDNRDAEQFF. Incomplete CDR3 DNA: TGCACCTGCAGTGACAACAGGGATGCT.

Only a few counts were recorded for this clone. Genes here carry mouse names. The part of the CDR3 DNA that was read is TGTGCCAGCAGAACTGACAGCAACGAA. Residues: CASRTDSNE. The CDR3 reads in full as CASRTDSNERLFF. The chain has TRBV13-3 and TRBJ1-4; D may be TRBD1 (5 bases). The read comes to an end 4 residues before the CDR3 does, leaving the germline J gene to fill in the end. The CDR3 contains 13 residues. Germline CDR1 NNHDY, CDR2 SYVADS. The V gene lost 5 bases and the J gene lost 4 bases, with 9 bases spanning the gap.

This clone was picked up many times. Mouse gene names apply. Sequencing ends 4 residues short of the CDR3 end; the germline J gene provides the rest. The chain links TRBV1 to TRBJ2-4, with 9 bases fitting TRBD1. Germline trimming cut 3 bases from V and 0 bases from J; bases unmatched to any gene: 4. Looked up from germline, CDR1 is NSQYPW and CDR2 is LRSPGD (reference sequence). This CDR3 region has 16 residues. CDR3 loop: CTCSAPDRGSQNTLYF. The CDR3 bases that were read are TGCACCTGCAGTGCCCCGGACAGGGGTAGTCAAAAC.

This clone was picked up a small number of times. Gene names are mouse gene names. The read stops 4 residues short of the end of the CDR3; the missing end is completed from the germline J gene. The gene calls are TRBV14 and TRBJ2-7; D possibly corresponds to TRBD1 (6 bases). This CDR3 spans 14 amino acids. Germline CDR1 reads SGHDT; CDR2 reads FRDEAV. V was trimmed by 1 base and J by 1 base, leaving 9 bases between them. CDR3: CASSFPGHSYEQYF. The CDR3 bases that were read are TGTGCCAGCAGTTTCCCGGGACATTCCTAT.

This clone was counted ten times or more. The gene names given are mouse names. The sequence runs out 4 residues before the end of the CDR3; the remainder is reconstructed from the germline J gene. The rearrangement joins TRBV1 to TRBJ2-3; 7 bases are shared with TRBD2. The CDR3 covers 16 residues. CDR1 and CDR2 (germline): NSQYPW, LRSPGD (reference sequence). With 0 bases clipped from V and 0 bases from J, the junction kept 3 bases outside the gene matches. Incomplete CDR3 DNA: TGCACCTGCAGTGCAGATCTCTGGGGGAGTGCAGAA. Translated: CTCSADLWGSAE. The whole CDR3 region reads CTCSADLWGSAETLYF.

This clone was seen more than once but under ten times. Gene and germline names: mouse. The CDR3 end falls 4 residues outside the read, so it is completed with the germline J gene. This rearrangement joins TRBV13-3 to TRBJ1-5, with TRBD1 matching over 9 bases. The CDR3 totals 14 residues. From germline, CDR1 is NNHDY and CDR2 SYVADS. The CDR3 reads CASSDASGQGAPLF. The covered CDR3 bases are TGTGCCAGCAGTGATGCATCGGGACAGGGA.

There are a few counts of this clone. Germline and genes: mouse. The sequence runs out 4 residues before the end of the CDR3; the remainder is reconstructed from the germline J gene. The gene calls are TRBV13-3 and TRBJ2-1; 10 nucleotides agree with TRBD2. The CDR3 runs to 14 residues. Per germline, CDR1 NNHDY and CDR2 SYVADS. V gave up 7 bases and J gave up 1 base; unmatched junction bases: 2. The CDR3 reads CASQGLGNYAEQFF. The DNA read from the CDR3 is TGTGCCAGCCAGGGACTGGGGAACTATGCT.

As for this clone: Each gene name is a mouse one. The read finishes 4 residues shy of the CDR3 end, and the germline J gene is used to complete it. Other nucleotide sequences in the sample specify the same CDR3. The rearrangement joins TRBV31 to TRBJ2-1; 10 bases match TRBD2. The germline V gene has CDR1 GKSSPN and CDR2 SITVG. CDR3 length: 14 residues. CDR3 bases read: TGTGCCTGGAGTCTTAACTGGGGGGGAGCT. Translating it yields CAWSLNWGGA. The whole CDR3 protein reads CAWSLNWGGAEQFF.